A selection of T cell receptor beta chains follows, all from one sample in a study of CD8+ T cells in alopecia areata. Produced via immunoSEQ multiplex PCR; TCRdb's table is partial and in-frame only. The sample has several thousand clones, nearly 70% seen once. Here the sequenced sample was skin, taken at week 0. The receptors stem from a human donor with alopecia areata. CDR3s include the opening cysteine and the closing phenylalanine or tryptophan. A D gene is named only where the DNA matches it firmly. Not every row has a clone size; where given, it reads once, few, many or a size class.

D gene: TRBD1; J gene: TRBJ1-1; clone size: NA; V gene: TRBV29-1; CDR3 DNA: TGCAGCGCCGCGGCCGTACAGGGGAGAGGCCGTGAAGCTTTCTTT; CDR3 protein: CSAAAVQGRGREAFF
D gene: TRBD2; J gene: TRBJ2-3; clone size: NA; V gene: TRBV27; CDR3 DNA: TGTGCCAGCATGGTAGCGGGGGGTCCCACAGATACGCAGTATTTT; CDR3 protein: CASMVAGGPTDTQYF
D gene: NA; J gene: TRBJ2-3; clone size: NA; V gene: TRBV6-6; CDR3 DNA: TGTGCCAGCAGTTTCGGCGGGGGCCCCACAGATACGCAGTATTTT; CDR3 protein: CASSFGGGPTDTQYF
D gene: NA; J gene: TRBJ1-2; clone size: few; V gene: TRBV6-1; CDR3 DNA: TGTGCCAGCAGTGCGATAGACGGGAACTATGGCTACACCTTC; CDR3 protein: CASSAIDGNYGYTF
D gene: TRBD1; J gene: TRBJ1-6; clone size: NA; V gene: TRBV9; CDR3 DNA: TGTGCCAGCAGCGTGACAGGGACAAATTCACCCCTCCACTTT; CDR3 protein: CASSVTGTNSPLHF
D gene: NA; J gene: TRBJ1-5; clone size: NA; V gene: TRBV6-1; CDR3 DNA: TGTGCCAGCAAAAACTGGGCTCAGCCCCAGCATTTT; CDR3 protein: CASKNWAQPQHF
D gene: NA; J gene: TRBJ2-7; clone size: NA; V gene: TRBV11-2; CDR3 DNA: TGTGCCAGCAGCTCACAACAGGGATACCTATGGGGCGAGCAGTACTTC; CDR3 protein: CASSSQQGYLWGEQYF
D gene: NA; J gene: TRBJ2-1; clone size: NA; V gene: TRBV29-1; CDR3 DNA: TGCAGCGGGGCGTCAGGGGTTAATGAGCAGTTCTTC; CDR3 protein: CSGASGVNEQFF
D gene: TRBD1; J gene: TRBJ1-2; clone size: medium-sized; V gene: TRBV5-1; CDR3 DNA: TGCGCCAGCAGCCCCGATAAAAGGACAGGAAGTACTAACTATGGCTACACCTTC; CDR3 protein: CASSPDKRTGSTNYGYTF
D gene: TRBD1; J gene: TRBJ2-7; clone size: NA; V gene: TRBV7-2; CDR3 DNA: TGTGCCAGCAGCTCGGACAGGGGATACTACGAGCAGTACTTC; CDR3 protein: CASSSDRGYYEQYF
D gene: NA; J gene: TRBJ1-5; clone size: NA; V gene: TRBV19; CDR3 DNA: TGTGCCAGCACAGATAGTAACCAGCCCCAGCATTTT; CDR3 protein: CASTDSNQPQHF
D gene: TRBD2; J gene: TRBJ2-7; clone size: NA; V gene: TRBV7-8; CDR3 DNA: TGTGCCAGCAGCTTAGTAGGGACTAGCGGACTCTACGAGCAGTACTTC; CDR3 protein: CASSLVGTSGLYEQYF
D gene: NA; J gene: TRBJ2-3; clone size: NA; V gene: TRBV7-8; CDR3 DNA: TGTGCCAGCAGCTCCAATCCCGGACGGAGAAAGGGCACAGATACGCAGTATTTT; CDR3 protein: CASSSNPGRRKGTDTQYF
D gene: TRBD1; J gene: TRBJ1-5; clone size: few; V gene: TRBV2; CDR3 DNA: TGTGCCAGCAGTGAGGGACAGGGAGTATGGGCCCAGCATTTT; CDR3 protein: CASSEGQGVWAQHF
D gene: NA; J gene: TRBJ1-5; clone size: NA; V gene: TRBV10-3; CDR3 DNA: TGTGCCATCAGTGAGTATTTAGATCAGCCCCAGCATTTT; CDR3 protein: CAISEYLDQPQHF
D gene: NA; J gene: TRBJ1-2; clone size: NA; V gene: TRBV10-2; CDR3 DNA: TGCGCCAGCAGGGAAGGGTCGGGCTACACCTTC; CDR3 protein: CASREGSGYTF
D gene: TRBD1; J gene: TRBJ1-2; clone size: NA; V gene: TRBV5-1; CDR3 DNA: TGCGCCAGCAGTCAATCGACAGGGACTAACTATGGCTACACCTTC; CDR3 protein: CASSQSTGTNYGYTF
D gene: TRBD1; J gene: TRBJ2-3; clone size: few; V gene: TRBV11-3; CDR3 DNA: TGTGCCAGCAGCTTAAGACAGGGAAGGGGCACAGATACGCAGTATTTT; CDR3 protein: CASSLRQGRGTDTQYF
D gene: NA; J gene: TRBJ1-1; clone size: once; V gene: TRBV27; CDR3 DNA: TGTGCCAGCAGTTTGGAGAGTTACACTGAAGCTTTCTTT; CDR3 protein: CASSLESYTEAFF
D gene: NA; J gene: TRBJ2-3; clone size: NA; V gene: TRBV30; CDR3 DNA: TGTGTCTGGGGGCGGGAAGATACGCAGTATTTT; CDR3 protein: CVWGREDTQYF
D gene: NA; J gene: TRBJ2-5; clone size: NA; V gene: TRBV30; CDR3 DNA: TGTGCCTGGAGTGCATCTAGCCAAGAGACCCAGTACTTC; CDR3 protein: CAWSASSQETQYF
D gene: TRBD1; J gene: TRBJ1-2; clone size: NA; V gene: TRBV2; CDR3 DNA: TGTGCCAGCAAGAATGGTGGCGGGACAGACTATGGCTACACCTTC; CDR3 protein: CASKNGGGTDYGYTF
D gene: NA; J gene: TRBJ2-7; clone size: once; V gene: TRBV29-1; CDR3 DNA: TGCAGCGCTGACGGGACGGACGGGATCAACTCCTACGAGCAGTACTTC; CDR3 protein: CSADGTDGINSYEQYF
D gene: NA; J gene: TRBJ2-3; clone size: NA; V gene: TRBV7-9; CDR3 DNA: TGTGCCAGCAGCTACGTTGCCACAGATACGCAGTATTTT; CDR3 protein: CASSYVATDTQYF
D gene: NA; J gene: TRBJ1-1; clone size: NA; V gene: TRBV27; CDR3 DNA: TGTGCCAGCAGTCTGACGTCCCCAGGGGAAGCTTTCTTT; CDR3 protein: CASSLTSPGEAFF
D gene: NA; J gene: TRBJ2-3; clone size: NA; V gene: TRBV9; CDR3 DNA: TGTGCCAGCAGCATACGGGACCGATCCACAGATACGCAGTATTTT; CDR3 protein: CASSIRDRSTDTQYF
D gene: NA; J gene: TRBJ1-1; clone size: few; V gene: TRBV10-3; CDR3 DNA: TGTGCCATTGCTCGGGACATTTACTCTGAAGCTTTCTTT; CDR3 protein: CAIARDIYSEAFF
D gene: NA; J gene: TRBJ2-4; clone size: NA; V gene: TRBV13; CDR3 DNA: TGTGCCAGCAGCTTAGGCTGGAACATTCAGTACTTC; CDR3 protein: CASSLGWNIQYF
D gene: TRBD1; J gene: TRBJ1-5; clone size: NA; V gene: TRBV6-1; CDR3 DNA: TGTGCCAGCAGTGGGACAGGGGATCAGCCCCAGCATTTT; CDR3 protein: CASSGTGDQPQHF
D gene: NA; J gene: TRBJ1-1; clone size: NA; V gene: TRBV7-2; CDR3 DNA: TGTGCCAGCAGCCCGGCCCTGTGGGGGAGCCAGGAAGCTTTCTTT; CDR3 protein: CASSPALWGSQEAFF
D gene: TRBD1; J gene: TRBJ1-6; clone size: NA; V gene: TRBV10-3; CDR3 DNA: TGTGCCATCAACACAGGGGCGGATTCACCCCTCCACTTT; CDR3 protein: CAINTGADSPLHF
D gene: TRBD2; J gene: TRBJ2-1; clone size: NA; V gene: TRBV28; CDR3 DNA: TGTGCCAGCAGTTTAGGCGGGGGGAATGAGCAGTTCTTC; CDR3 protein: CASSLGGGNEQFF
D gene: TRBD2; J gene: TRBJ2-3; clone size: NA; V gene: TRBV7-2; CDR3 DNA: TGTGCCAGCAGCGAAAGACTAGCGGGGGCCCCGGGTACGCAGTATTTT; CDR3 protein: CASSERLAGAPGTQYF
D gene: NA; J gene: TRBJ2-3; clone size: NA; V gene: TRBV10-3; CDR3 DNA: TGTGCCTCAGGGGGGAGTGGCACAGATACGCAGTATTTT; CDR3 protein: CASGGSGTDTQYF
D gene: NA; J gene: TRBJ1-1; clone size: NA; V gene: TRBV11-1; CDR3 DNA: TGTGCCAGCAGCTCCCACAGGGACGGGAACACTGAAGCTTTCTTT; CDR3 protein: CASSSHRDGNTEAFF
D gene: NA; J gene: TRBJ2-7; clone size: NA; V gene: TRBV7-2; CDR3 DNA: TGTGCCAGCAGCTCGGGACTCCTTTCCTACGAGCAGTACTTC; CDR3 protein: CASSSGLLSYEQYF
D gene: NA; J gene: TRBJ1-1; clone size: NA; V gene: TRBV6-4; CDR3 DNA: TGTGCCAGCAGTGACTCCTCAAGGGCCTCTGAAGCTTTCTTT; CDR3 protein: CASSDSSRASEAFF
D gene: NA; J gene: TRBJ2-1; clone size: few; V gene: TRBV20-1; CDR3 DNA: TGCAGTGCTCACAACTTCGATGAGCAGTTCTTC; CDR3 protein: CSAHNFDEQFF
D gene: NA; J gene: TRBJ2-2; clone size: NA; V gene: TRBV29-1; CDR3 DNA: TGCAGCGTTGAGGAAGGGCTGACCGGGGAGCTGTTTTTT; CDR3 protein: CSVEEGLTGELFF
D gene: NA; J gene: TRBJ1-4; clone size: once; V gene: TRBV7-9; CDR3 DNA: TGTGCCAGCAGCTTATGGGGGGTTAATGAAAAACTGTTTTTT; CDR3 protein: CASSLWGVNEKLFF
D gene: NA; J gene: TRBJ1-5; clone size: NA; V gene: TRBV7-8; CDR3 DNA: TGTGCCAGCAGCTTAGAGGGGATTCAGCCCCAGCATTTT; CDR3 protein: CASSLEGIQPQHF
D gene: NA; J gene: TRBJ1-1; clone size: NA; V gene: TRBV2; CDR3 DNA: TGTGCCAGCAGTGATTTGAACACTGAAGCTTTCTTT; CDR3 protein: CASSDLNTEAFF
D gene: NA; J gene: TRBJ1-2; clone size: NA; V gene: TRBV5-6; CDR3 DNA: TGTGCCAGCAGCCGGAGGGTACTCTATGGCTACACCTTC; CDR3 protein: CASSRRVLYGYTF
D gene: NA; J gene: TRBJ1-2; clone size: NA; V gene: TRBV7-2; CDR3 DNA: TGTGCCAGCAGCTTAGTAGTGGGCGGTGGCTACACCTTC; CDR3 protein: CASSLVVGGGYTF
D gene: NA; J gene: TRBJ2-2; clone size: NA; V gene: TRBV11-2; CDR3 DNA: TGTGCCAGCAGCCCAACGAGAAGGACCCGAGAAGGGGAGCTGTTTTTT; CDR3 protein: CASSPTRRTREGELFF
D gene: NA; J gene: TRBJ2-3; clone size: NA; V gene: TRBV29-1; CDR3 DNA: TGCAGCGTCTCGGATACAGATACGCAGTATTTT; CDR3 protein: CSVSDTDTQYF
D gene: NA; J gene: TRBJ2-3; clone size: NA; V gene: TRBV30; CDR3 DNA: TGTGCCTGGAGTGTACCAGGGGTCAGGAATACGCAGTATTTT; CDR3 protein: CAWSVPGVRNTQYF
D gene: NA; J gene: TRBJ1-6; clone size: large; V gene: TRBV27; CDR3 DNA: TGTGCCAGCAGCGGGGCGGGGGGCATCGAATCACCCCTCCACTTT; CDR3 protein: CASSGAGGIESPLHF
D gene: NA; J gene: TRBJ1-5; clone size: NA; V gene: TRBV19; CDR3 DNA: TGTGCCAGTAGTATACCGCCGGTGAGGGAGCCCCCGCATTTT; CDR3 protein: CASSIPPVREPPHF
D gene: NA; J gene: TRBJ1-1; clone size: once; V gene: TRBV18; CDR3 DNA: TGTGCCAGCTCAACGATGGGAGTTGAGGCTGAAGCTTTCTTT; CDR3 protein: CASSTMGVEAEAFF
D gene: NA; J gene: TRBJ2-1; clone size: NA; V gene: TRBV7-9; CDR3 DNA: TGTGCCAGCAGCCCTTTGAGAGAGCAGTTCTTC; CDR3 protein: CASSPLREQFF
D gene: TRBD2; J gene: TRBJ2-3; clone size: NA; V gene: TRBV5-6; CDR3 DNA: TGTGCCAGCAGCTCAGCTGGGCTAGCGGGGGGGCCTAGCACAGATACGCAGTATTTT; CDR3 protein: CASSSAGLAGGPSTDTQYF
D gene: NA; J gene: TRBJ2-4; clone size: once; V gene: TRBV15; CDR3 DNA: TGTGCCACCAGCAGAGGTGGGGGGTTGGCCAAAAACATTCAGTACTTC; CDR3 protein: CATSRGGGLAKNIQYF
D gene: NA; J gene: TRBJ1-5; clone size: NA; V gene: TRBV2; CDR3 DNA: TGTGCCAGCAGTGAAAGCTGGGAGCCCCAGCATTTT; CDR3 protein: CASSESWEPQHF
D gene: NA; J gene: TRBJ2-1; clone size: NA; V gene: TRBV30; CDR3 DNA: TGTGCCTGGAGTGTAGGGTACAATGAGCAGTTCTTC; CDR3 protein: CAWSVGYNEQFF
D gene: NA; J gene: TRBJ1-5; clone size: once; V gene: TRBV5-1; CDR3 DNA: TGCGCCAGCAGCTTGGCCGGTGGGGGCAATCAGCCCCAGCATTTT; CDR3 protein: CASSLAGGGNQPQHF
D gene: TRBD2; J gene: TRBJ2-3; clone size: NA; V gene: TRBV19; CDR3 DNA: TGTGCCAGTAGTAGTGGTCCCACTAGCGGGCATAGCACAGATACGCAGTATTTT; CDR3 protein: CASSSGPTSGHSTDTQYF
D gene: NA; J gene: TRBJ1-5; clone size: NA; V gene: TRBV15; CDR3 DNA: TGTGCCACCAGCAGAGGTATGGCAGGGGACTATAGCAATCAGCCCCAGCATTTT; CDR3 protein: CATSRGMAGDYSNQPQHF